These 3 T cell receptor beta chains came from one sample sequenced in a study of T-cell memory formation after mild COVID-19. TCRdb used MiXCR to reprocess the 5' RACE reads, holding one entry per CDR3 protein. Of about 210,000 distinct CDR3 sequences in the sample, around 27% were seen once. Sequencing was done on a sample of PBMCs or a T cell subset sorted from them (not recorded which). These TCRs come from an adult woman who had mild COVID-19 (a few samples of this study predate the infection). Cell type and time point are not known.

This clonotype occurred a few times. The chain uses TRBV19 and TRBJ1-2; the D gene is possibly TRBD1 (5 bases). CDR3 size: 14 residues. The V end lost 4 bases, the J end lost 6 bases, and 15 bases lay between the germline ends. Germline V CDR1 and CDR2: LNHDA, SQIVND (reference sequence). CDR3 in DNA: TGTGCCAGTAGTACGACAGATATCCTGGATGGCTACACCTTC. It codes for CASSTTDILDGYTF.

The V gene is TRBV5-4, the J gene TRBJ2-7; TRBD2 might be the D (7 bases). Germline V gene sequence: CDR1 SGHNT, CDR2 YYREEE (reference sequence). CDR3 length: 15 residues. Between the trimmed V and J ends, which lost 0 bases and 2 bases, there was a span of 12 bases. The CDR3 region has the DNA TGTGCCAGCAGCTTGGAGGGGGGGAGGACCTACGAGCAGTACTTC. Its protein is CASSLEGGRTYEQYF.

The chain combines TRBV5-1 with TRBJ2-1; tentative D call: TRBD1 (5 bases). Deletions cut 1 base from V and 9 bases from J, with 17 bases between. The CDR3 covers 15 residues. The germline CDR1 and CDR2 sequences are SGHRS and YFSETQ. The CDR3 reads CASSLSVQGPSEQFF. CDR3 bases: TGCGCCAGCAGCTTGTCGGTTCAGGGTCCCAGTGAGCAGTTCTTC.